This T cell receptor beta chain stems from a study of beta chain features in type 1 diabetes. Findings and limits, study-wide: Among all four CD4+ subsets, Type 1 diabetes patients had TCRB CDR3s that were moderately but significantly shorter. TCRB repertoires of naive, central memory and Treg cells appeared more similar among patients than among healthy donors.

Worth noting for this clone: Its antigen remains unknown.

Looked up from germline, CDR1 is MGHRA and CDR2 is YSYEKL. The CDR3 covers 14 residues. Trimming removed 1 base from V and 5 bases from J, with 12 bases in between. Sequencing targeted expressed TCRB transcripts, as all isolated RNA had been reverse transcribed. Assay: immunoSEQ multiplex PCR; the TCRdb copy retains only in-frame clones and omits some. The data hold around 430,000 clones, with roughly 30% observed a single time. This rearrangement joins TRBV4-1 to TRBJ2-7; D is uncertain. The sequenced material came from naive CD4+ T cells from blood. The origin of this receptor is a man between 18 and 29 years old in good health. CDR3 region: CASSQGLLINEQYF. CDR3 DNA sequence: TGCGCCAGCAGCCAAGGATTATTAATCAACGAGCAGTACTTC.